Listed below are T cell receptor beta chains from one sample, sequenced in a study of T cell responses to AZD1222 COVID-19 vaccine. Sequenced by immunoSEQ multiplex PCR; TCRdb stores in-frame clones only, minus some. Of roughly 80,000 clones listed, about 90% are singletons. The specimen was peripheral blood, collected on day 0 of AZD1222 vaccination. These receptors were obtained from an adult in good health. Each CDR3 is given with its conserved first and last residue. The D gene is left open where the match is weak. Some rows have no size entry. The others give once, few or many, or a class for an expanded clone.

V gene: TRBV28
clone size: NA
J gene: TRBJ2-7
D gene: NA
CDR3 protein: CASSPPGVSYEQYF
CDR3 DNA: TGTGCCAGCAGCCCTCCAGGGGTGAGTTACGAGCAGTACTTC

V gene: TRBV5-1
clone size: NA
J gene: TRBJ1-1
D gene: TRBD1
CDR3 protein: CASRIEQGHTEAFF
CDR3 DNA: TGCGCCAGCAGGATAGAACAGGGGCACACTGAAGCTTTCTTT

V gene: TRBV6-5
clone size: NA
J gene: TRBJ2-7
D gene: NA
CDR3 protein: CASSYFGATYEQYF
CDR3 DNA: TGTGCCAGCAGTTACTTTGGGGCAACCTACGAGCAGTACTTC

V gene: TRBV5-1
clone size: NA
J gene: TRBJ1-1
D gene: TRBD1
CDR3 protein: CASSLDRGTEAFF
CDR3 DNA: TGCGCCAGCAGCTTGGACAGGGGGACTGAAGCTTTCTTT

V gene: TRBV7-3
clone size: NA
J gene: TRBJ2-1
D gene: NA
CDR3 protein: CASSLNPGSGSYNEQFF
CDR3 DNA: TGTGCCAGCAGCTTAAATCCGGGTTCGGGATCCTACAATGAGCAGTTCTTC

V gene: TRBV19
clone size: NA
J gene: TRBJ2-4
D gene: TRBD2
CDR3 protein: CASSKLADLAKNIQYF
CDR3 DNA: TGTGCCAGTAGTAAGCTAGCGGACCTAGCCAAAAACATTCAGTACTTC

V gene: TRBV7-2
clone size: NA
J gene: TRBJ1-1
D gene: NA
CDR3 protein: CASSLAYLTGNTEAFF
CDR3 DNA: TGTGCCAGCAGCTTAGCCTATCTTACAGGGAACACTGAAGCTTTCTTT

V gene: TRBV9
clone size: NA
J gene: TRBJ1-2
D gene: TRBD1
CDR3 protein: CASSGGSSGTEVYGYGYTF
CDR3 DNA: TGTGCCAGCAGCGGCGGATCCTCCGGGACAGAAGTATACGGCTATGGCTACACCTTC

V gene: TRBV7-7
clone size: NA
J gene: TRBJ2-5
D gene: TRBD2
CDR3 protein: CASSLGGGGGETQYF
CDR3 DNA: TGTGCTAGCAGCTTAGGTGGGGGGGGAGGAGAGACCCAGTACTTC

V gene: TRBV7-9
clone size: NA
J gene: TRBJ2-4
D gene: NA
CDR3 protein: CASRETKNIQYF
CDR3 DNA: TGTGCCAGCAGGGAGACCAAAAACATTCAGTACTTC

V gene: TRBV18
clone size: few
J gene: TRBJ2-2
D gene: NA
CDR3 protein: CASSPRAGLTGELFF
CDR3 DNA: TGTGCCAGCTCACCCCGGGCGGGCCTCACCGGGGAGCTGTTTTTT

V gene: TRBV12-3/TRBV12-4
clone size: NA
J gene: TRBJ1-5
D gene: NA
CDR3 protein: CASRITGSQPQHF
CDR3 DNA: TGTGCCAGCAGAATTACAGGGAGTCAGCCCCAGCATTTT

V gene: TRBV2
clone size: NA
J gene: TRBJ2-7
D gene: TRBD2
CDR3 protein: CASSPREVSGGSYEQYF
CDR3 DNA: TGTGCCAGCAGCCCCCGGGAGGTAAGCGGGGGCTCCTACGAGCAGTACTTC

V gene: TRBV7-9
clone size: few
J gene: TRBJ2-7
D gene: NA
CDR3 protein: CASSLEQGYEQYF
CDR3 DNA: TGTGCCAGCAGCTTAGAACAGGGTTACGAGCAGTACTTC

V gene: TRBV6-1
clone size: NA
J gene: TRBJ1-4
D gene: NA
CDR3 protein: CASSEVHGGFYEKLFF
CDR3 DNA: TGTGCCAGCAGTGAAGTGCACGGGGGGTTCTATGAAAAACTGTTTTTT

V gene: TRBV30
clone size: NA
J gene: TRBJ1-1
D gene: TRBD1
CDR3 protein: CAWSADRGAEAFF
CDR3 DNA: TGTGCCTGGAGTGCCGACAGGGGAGCTGAAGCTTTCTTT

V gene: TRBV6-5
clone size: NA
J gene: TRBJ1-2
D gene: NA
CDR3 protein: CASSYLQGGGYTF
CDR3 DNA: TGTGCCAGCAGTTATTTACAGGGTGGGGGCTACACCTTC

V gene: TRBV28
clone size: NA
J gene: TRBJ1-4
D gene: NA
CDR3 protein: CASSLYEFGRPSREKLFF
CDR3 DNA: TGTGCCAGCAGTTTATATGAGTTTGGACGCCCGTCGCGAGAAAAACTGTTTTTT

V gene: TRBV27
clone size: NA
J gene: TRBJ2-7
D gene: NA
CDR3 protein: CASSLLGDEQYF
CDR3 DNA: TGTGCCAGCAGTTTATTGGGGGACGAGCAGTACTTC

V gene: TRBV12-5
clone size: NA
J gene: TRBJ1-1
D gene: NA
CDR3 protein: CASGDTANTEAFF
CDR3 DNA: TGTGCTAGTGGGGACACCGCGAACACTGAAGCTTTCTTT

V gene: TRBV27
clone size: NA
J gene: TRBJ2-2
D gene: NA
CDR3 protein: CASSFTGFANTGELFF
CDR3 DNA: TGTGCCAGCAGTTTCACGGGTTTCGCGAACACCGGGGAGCTGTTTTTT

V gene: TRBV6-1
clone size: NA
J gene: TRBJ2-1
D gene: NA
CDR3 protein: CASKQTSSYNEQFF
CDR3 DNA: TGTGCCAGCAAACAGACGAGCTCCTACAATGAGCAGTTCTTC

V gene: TRBV4-2
clone size: NA
J gene: TRBJ2-7
D gene: TRBD1
CDR3 protein: CASSQAGTGGYEQYF
CDR3 DNA: TGTGCCAGCAGCCAAGCCGGGACAGGGGGCTACGAGCAGTACTTC

V gene: TRBV7-9
clone size: NA
J gene: TRBJ2-3
D gene: TRBD2
CDR3 protein: CASSSAGGFLASDTQYF
CDR3 DNA: TGTGCCAGCAGCTCAGCGGGAGGGTTTCTCGCATCAGATACGCAGTATTTT

V gene: TRBV9
clone size: NA
J gene: TRBJ2-2
D gene: TRBD1
CDR3 protein: CASSPQSETGPYTNTGELFF
CDR3 DNA: TGTGCCAGCAGCCCCCAGTCGGAGACAGGGCCCTACACGAACACCGGGGAGCTGTTTTTT

V gene: TRBV11-3
clone size: NA
J gene: TRBJ2-1
D gene: NA
CDR3 protein: CASSLVGNEQFF
CDR3 DNA: TGTGCCAGCAGCTTAGTCGGCAATGAGCAGTTCTTC

V gene: TRBV28
clone size: NA
J gene: TRBJ2-7
D gene: NA
CDR3 protein: CASSRGTFSSYEQYF
CDR3 DNA: TGTGCCAGCAGTCGAGGGACGTTCAGCTCCTACGAGCAGTACTTC

V gene: TRBV4-3
clone size: NA
J gene: TRBJ2-2
D gene: TRBD1
CDR3 protein: CASSLRQGGLPGELFF
CDR3 DNA: TGCGCCAGCAGCCTACGACAGGGGGGCCTTCCCGGGGAGCTGTTTTTT

V gene: TRBV21-1
clone size: NA
J gene: TRBJ1-1
D gene: NA
CDR3 protein: CASSLRPGQHFEAFF
CDR3 DNA: TGTGCCAGCAGCTTACGACCGGGACAGCACTTTGAAGCTTTCTTT

V gene: TRBV28
clone size: NA
J gene: TRBJ2-1
D gene: NA
CDR3 protein: CASIGPPYNEQFF
CDR3 DNA: TGTGCCAGCATCGGTCCACCCTACAATGAGCAGTTCTTC

V gene: TRBV9
clone size: NA
J gene: TRBJ2-7
D gene: NA
CDR3 protein: CASSRTFSSYEQYF
CDR3 DNA: TGTGCCAGCAGCCGGACCTTTAGCTCCTACGAGCAGTACTTC

V gene: TRBV5-1
clone size: NA
J gene: TRBJ2-2
D gene: NA
CDR3 protein: CASSSNGLGNTGELFF
CDR3 DNA: TGCGCCAGCAGCTCGAATGGTTTGGGTAACACCGGGGAGCTGTTTTTT

V gene: TRBV7-2
clone size: NA
J gene: TRBJ2-5
D gene: NA
CDR3 protein: CASTETGGRETQYF
CDR3 DNA: TGTGCCAGCACTGAAACCGGGGGAAGAGAGACCCAGTACTTC

V gene: TRBV12-3/TRBV12-4
clone size: NA
J gene: TRBJ2-7
D gene: NA
CDR3 protein: CASSLTGEQYF
CDR3 DNA: TGTGCCAGCAGTTTGACCGGCGAGCAGTACTTC

V gene: TRBV28
clone size: NA
J gene: TRBJ1-1
D gene: TRBD1
CDR3 protein: CASTYRGEAFF
CDR3 DNA: TGTGCCAGCACCTACAGGGGTGAAGCTTTCTTT

V gene: TRBV14
clone size: NA
J gene: TRBJ2-6
D gene: TRBD2
CDR3 protein: CASSQYTSGKGSGANVLTF
CDR3 DNA: TGTGCCAGCAGCCAATACACTAGCGGGAAAGGATCTGGGGCCAACGTCCTGACTTTC

V gene: TRBV30
clone size: NA
J gene: TRBJ1-5
D gene: NA
CDR3 protein: CAWSVRSNQPQHF
CDR3 DNA: TGTGCCTGGAGTGTAAGGTCGAATCAGCCCCAGCATTTT

V gene: TRBV5-1
clone size: NA
J gene: TRBJ2-3
D gene: TRBD2
CDR3 protein: CASSWRGSGSSSTDTQYF
CDR3 DNA: TGCGCCAGCAGCTGGAGGGGTAGCGGGAGCTCTAGCACAGATACGCAGTATTTT

V gene: TRBV3-1/TRBV3-2
clone size: NA
J gene: TRBJ2-1
D gene: TRBD1
CDR3 protein: CASSQVSGTARNEQFF
CDR3 DNA: TGTGCCAGCAGCCAAGTCTCCGGGACAGCCAGGAATGAGCAGTTCTTC

V gene: TRBV10-3
clone size: once
J gene: TRBJ1-1
D gene: NA
CDR3 protein: CATLEPGLNTEAFF
CDR3 DNA: TGTGCCACCCTCGAACCGGGATTGAACACTGAAGCTTTCTTT

V gene: TRBV28
clone size: once
J gene: TRBJ2-3
D gene: TRBD1
CDR3 protein: CASSSPTGTGADTQYF
CDR3 DNA: TGTGCCAGCAGCTCGCCCACCGGGACAGGTGCAGATACGCAGTATTTT

V gene: TRBV11-3
clone size: NA
J gene: TRBJ2-1
D gene: NA
CDR3 protein: CASSLRAGPISGEQFF
CDR3 DNA: TGTGCCAGCAGCTTAAGAGCGGGCCCCATTTCTGGTGAGCAGTTCTTC

V gene: TRBV12-3/TRBV12-4
clone size: NA
J gene: TRBJ2-7
D gene: NA
CDR3 protein: CASSATWGNEQYF
CDR3 DNA: TGTGCCAGCAGCGCCACATGGGGGAACGAGCAGTACTTC

V gene: TRBV19
clone size: NA
J gene: TRBJ2-1
D gene: TRBD2
CDR3 protein: CASSIGRTSGRYYNEQFF
CDR3 DNA: TGTGCCAGTAGTATAGGACGGACTAGCGGGAGATACTACAATGAGCAGTTCTTC

V gene: TRBV4-3
clone size: NA
J gene: TRBJ2-1
D gene: NA
CDR3 protein: CASSQDLVRREQFF
CDR3 DNA: TGCGCCAGCAGCCAAGATTTAGTTAGGCGTGAGCAGTTCTTC

V gene: TRBV7-9
clone size: once
J gene: TRBJ2-3
D gene: TRBD2
CDR3 protein: CASSFFRTSGTGDTQYF
CDR3 DNA: TGTGCCAGCAGCTTTTTCCGGACTAGCGGGACTGGAGATACGCAGTATTTT

V gene: TRBV28
clone size: NA
J gene: TRBJ2-3
D gene: NA
CDR3 protein: CASSLTWATDTQYF
CDR3 DNA: TGTGCCAGCAGTTTAACGTGGGCCACAGATACGCAGTATTTT

V gene: TRBV5-4
clone size: once
J gene: TRBJ2-1
D gene: TRBD2
CDR3 protein: CASRIGLADYNEQFF
CDR3 DNA: TGTGCCAGCAGAATCGGACTAGCGGACTACAATGAGCAGTTCTTC

V gene: TRBV4-3
clone size: once
J gene: TRBJ2-7
D gene: NA
CDR3 protein: CASSLGTHSGGSYEQYF
CDR3 DNA: TGCGCCAGCAGCCTGGGAACCCACTCCGGGGGTTCCTACGAGCAGTACTTC